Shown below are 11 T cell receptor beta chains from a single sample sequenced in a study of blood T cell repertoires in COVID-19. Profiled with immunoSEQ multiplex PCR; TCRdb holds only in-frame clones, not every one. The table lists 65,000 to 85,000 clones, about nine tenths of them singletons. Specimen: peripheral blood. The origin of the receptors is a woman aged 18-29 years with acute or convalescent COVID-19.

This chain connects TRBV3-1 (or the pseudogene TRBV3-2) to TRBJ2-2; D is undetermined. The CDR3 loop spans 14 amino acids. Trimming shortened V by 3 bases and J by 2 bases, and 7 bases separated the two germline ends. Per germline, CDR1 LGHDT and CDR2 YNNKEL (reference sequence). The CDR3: CASSQSFNTGELFF. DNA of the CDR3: TGTGCCAGCAGCCAGTCCTTTAACACCGGGGAGCTGTTTTTT.

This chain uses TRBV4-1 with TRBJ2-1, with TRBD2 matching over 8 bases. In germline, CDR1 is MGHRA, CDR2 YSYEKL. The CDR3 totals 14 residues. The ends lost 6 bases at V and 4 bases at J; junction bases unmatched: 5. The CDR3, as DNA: TGCGCCAGCAGACCGGGACTAGATTACAATGAGCAGTTCTTC. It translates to CASRPGLDYNEQFF.

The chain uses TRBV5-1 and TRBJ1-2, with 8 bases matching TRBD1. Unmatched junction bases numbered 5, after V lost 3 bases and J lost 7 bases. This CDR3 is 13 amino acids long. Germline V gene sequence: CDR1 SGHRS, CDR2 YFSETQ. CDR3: CASSSRTGSGYTF. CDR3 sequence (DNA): TGCGCCAGCAGCTCCCGGACAGGGTCTGGCTACACCTTC.

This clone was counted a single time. The CDR3 reads CATSSTGTSGNPSYEQYF. In DNA form, the CDR3 reads TGTGCCACCAGCAGCACCGGGACTAGCGGGAACCCCTCCTACGAGCAGTACTTC. The chain recombines TRBV15 with TRBJ2-7; 13 bases are shared with TRBD2. From germline, CDR1 is LNHNV and CDR2 YYDKDF (reference sequence). The CDR3 sequence is 18 residues long. Trimming at V came to 3 bases and at J to 0 bases, leaving 8 bases not matched to a gene.

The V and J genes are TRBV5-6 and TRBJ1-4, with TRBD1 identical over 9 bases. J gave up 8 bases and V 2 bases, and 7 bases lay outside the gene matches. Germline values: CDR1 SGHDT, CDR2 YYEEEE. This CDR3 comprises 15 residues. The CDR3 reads CASSFSGQGHEKLFF. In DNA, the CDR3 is TGTGCCAGCAGCTTTTCGGGACAGGGCCACGAAAAACTGTTTTTT.

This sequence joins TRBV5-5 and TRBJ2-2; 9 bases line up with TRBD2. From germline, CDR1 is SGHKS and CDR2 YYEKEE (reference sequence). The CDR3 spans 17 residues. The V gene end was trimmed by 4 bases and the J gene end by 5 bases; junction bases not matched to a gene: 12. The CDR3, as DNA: TGTGCCAGCAGCGGCGGTGGTCTAGCGGGGAGGACCGGGGAGCTGTTTTTT. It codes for CASSGGGLAGRTGELFF.

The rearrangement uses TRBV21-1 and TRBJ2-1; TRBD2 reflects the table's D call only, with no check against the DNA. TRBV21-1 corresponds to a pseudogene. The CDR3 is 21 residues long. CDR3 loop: CASNLPYSGGQTYCSYNEQFF. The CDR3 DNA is TGTGCCAGCAACCTCCCCTATAGCGGGGGGCAAACCTACTGCTCCTACAATGAGCAGTTCTTC.

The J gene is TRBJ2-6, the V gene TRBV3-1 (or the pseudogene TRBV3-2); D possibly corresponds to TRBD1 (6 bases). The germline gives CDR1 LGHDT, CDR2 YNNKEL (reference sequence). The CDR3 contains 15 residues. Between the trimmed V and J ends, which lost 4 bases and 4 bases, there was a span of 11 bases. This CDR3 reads CASSPTGIGANVLTF. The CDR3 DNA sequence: TGTGCCAGCAGCCCTACAGGGATCGGGGCCAACGTCCTGACTTTC.

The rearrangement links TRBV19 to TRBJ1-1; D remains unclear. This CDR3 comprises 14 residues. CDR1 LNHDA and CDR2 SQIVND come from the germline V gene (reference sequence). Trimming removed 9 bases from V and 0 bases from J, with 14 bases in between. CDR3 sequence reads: CASRLSQMNTEAFF. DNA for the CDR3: TGTGCCAGCAGACTCAGTCAGATGAACACTGAAGCTTTCTTT.

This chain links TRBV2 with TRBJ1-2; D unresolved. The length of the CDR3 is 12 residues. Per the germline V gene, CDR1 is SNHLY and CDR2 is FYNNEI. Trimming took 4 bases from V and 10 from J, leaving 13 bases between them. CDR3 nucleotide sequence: TGTGCCAGCAGTGTAAACAGAATTGACTACACCTTC. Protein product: CASSVNRIDYTF.

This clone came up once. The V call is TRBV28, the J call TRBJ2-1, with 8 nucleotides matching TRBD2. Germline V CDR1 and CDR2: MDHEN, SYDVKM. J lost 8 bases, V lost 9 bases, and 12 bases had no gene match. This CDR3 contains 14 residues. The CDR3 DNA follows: TGTGCCAGTTGTCGGGGGGGCCTCTCCGATGAGCAGTTCTTC. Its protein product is CASCRGGLSDEQFF.